This T cell receptor (beta chain) derives from a study of OX40 agonist ivuxolimab in advanced cancers. The repertoire was sequenced with immunoSEQ multiplex PCR; TCRdb's copy has only in-frame clones and lacks some. Of fewer than 25,000 clones in the sample, more than 60% were seen once. The sequences come from CD4+ or CD8+ T cells sorted from blood, collected in a trial of the OX40 agonist ivuxolimab. The receptor comes from an adult with an advanced solid tumor such as melanoma, head and neck, liver or kidney cancer.

The CDR3 is CASSLRGVFYEQYF. DNA of the CDR3: TGTGCCAGCAGTTTGCGAGGAGTGTTCTACGAGCAGTACTTC. The chain recombines TRBV27 with TRBJ2-7, with D unclear. The CDR3 has 14 residues. The V gene's germline CDR1 is MNHEY and CDR2 SMNVEV (reference sequence). Trimming removed 3 bases at V and 3 bases at J, with 12 bases between.